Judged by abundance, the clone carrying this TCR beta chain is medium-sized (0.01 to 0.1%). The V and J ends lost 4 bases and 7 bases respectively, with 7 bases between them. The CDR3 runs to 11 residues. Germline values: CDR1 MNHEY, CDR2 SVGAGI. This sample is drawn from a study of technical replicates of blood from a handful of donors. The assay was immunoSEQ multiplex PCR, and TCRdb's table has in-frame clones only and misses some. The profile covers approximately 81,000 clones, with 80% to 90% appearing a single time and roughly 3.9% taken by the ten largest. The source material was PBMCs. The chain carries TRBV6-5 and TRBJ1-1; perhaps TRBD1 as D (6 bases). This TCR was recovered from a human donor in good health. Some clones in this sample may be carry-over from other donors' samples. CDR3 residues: CASSWGREAFF. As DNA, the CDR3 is TGTGCCAGCAGTTGGGGGCGTGAAGCTTTCTTT.